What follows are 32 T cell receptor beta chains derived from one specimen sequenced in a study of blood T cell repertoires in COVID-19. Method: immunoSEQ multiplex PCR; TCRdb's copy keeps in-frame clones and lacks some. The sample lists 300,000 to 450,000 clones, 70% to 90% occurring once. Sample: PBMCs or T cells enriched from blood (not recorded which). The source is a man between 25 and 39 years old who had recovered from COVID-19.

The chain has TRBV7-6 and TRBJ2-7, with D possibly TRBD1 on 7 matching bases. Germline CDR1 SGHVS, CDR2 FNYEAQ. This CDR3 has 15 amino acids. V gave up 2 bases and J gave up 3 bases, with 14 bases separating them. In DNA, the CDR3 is TGTGCCAGCAGCTTACGGGGCAGGGGGGACTACGAGCAGTACTTC. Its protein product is CASSLRGRGDYEQYF.

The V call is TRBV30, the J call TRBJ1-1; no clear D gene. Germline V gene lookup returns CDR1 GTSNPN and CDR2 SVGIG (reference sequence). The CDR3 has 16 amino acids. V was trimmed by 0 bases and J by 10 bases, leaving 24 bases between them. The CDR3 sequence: CAWSVRIVGSVPGAFF. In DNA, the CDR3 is TGTGCCTGGAGTGTACGTATAGTGGGGAGCGTTCCCGGAGCTTTCTTT. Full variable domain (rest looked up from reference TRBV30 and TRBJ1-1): SQTIHQWPATLVQPVGSPLSLECTVEGTSNPNLYWYRQAAGRGLQLLFYSVGIGQISSEVPQNLSASRPQDRQFILSSKKLLLSDSGFYLCAWSVRIVGSVPGAFFGQGTRLTVV.

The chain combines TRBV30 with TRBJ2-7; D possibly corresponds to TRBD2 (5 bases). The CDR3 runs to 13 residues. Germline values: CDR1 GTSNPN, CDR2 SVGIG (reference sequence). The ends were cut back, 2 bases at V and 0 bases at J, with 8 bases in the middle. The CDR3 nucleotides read TGTGCCTGGAGTTTAGCGTTCTCCTACGAGCAGTACTTC. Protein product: CAWSLAFSYEQYF.

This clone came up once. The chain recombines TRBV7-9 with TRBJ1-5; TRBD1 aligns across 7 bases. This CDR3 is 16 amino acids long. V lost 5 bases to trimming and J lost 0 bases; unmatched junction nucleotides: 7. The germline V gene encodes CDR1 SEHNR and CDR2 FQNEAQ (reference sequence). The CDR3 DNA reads TGTGCCAGCAGCAGTGGGACAGCCTTTAGCAATCAGCCCCAGCATTTT. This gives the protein CASSSGTAFSNQPQHF.

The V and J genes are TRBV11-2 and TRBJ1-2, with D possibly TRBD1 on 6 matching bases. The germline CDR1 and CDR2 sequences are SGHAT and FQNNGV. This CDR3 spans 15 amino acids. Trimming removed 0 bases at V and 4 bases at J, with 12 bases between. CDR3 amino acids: CASSLDAGGGYGYTF. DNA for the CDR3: TGTGCCAGCAGCTTAGATGCGGGAGGGGGCTATGGCTACACCTTC.

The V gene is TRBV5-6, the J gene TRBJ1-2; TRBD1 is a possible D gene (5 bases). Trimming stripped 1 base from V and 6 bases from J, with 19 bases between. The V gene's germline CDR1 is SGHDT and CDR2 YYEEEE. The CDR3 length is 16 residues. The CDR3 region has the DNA TGTGCCAGCAGCTTGAAGGGCAGGGCGGATTTTCATGGCTACACCTTC. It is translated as CASSLKGRADFHGYTF.

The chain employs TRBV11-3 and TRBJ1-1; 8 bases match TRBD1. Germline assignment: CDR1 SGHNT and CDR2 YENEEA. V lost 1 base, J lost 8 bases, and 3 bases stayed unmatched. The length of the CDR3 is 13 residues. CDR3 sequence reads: CASSLGQGREAFF. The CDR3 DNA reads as TGTGCCAGCAGCTTAGGACAGGGGCGGGAAGCTTTCTTT.

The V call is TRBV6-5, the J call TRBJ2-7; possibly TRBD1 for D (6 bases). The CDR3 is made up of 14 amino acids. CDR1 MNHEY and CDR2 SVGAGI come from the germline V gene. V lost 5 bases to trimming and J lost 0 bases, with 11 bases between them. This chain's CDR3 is CASSPGTYSYEQYF. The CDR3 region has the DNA TGTGCCAGCAGTCCCGGGACATACTCCTACGAGCAGTACTTC.

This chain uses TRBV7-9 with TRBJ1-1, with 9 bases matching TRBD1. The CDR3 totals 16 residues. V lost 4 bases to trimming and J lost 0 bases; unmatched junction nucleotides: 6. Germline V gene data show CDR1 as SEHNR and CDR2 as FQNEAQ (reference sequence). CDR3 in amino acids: CASSSRTGAMNTEAFF. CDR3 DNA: TGTGCCAGCAGCTCCCGGACAGGGGCGATGAACACTGAAGCTTTCTTT.

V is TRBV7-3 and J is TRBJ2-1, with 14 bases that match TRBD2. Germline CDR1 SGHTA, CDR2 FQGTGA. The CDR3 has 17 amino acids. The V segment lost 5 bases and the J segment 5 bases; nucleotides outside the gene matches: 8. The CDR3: CASSVPGTSGGNNEQFF. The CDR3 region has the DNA TGTGCCAGCAGCGTTCCCGGGACTAGCGGGGGCAACAATGAGCAGTTCTTC.

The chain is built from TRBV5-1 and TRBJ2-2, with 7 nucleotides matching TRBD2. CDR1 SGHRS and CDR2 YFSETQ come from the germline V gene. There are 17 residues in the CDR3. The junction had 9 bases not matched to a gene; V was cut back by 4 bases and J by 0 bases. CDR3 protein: CASSMEGAGANTGELFF. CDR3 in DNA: TGCGCCAGCAGCATGGAGGGCGCGGGGGCGAACACCGGGGAGCTGTTTTTT. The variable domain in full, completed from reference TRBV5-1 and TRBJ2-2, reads KAGVTQTPRYLIKTRGQQVTLSCSPISGHRSVSWYQQTPGQGLQFLFEYFSETQRNKGNFPGRFSGRQFSNSRSEMNVSTLELGDSALYLCASSMEGAGANTGELFFGEGSRLTVL.

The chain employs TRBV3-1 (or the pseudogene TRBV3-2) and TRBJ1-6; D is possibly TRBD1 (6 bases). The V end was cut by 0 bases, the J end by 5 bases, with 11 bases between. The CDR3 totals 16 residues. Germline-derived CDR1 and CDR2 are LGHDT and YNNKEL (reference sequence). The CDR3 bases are TGTGCCAGCAGCCAAGATAGGCCAGGGGATAATTCACCCCTCCACTTT. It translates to CASSQDRPGDNSPLHF.

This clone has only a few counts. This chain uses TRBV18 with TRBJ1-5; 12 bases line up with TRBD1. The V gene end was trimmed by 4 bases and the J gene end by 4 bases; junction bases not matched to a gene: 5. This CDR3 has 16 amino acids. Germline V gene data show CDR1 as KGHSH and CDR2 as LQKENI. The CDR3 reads CASSLGTGGTNQPQHF. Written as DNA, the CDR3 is TGTGCCAGCTCACTGGGGACAGGGGGCACAAATCAGCCCCAGCATTTT.

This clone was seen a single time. Here the CDR3 reads CASSFPDRFGTGANEQFF. The CDR3 nucleotides read TGTGCCAGCAGTTTTCCCGACCGGTTCGGGACAGGGGCCAATGAGCAGTTCTTC. The chain recombines TRBV27 with TRBJ2-1, with 10 nucleotides matching TRBD1. Germline CDR1 and CDR2: MNHEY and SMNVEV (reference sequence). The CDR3 covers 18 residues. With V trimmed by 3 bases and J by 6 bases, 14 bases remained unmatched.

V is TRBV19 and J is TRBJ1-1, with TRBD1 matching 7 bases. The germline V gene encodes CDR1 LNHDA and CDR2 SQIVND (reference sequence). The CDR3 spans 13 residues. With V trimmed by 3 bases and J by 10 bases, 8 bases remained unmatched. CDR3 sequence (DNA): TGTGCCAGTAGTATCGGGGGACAGTGGAGAGCTTTCTTT. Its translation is CASSIGGQWRAFF.

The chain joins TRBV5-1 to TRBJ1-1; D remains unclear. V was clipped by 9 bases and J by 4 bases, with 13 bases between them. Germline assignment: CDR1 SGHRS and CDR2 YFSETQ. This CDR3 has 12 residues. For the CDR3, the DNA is TGCGCCACGTCGACGGGAGGCACTGAAGCTTTCTTT. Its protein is CATSTGGTEAFF.

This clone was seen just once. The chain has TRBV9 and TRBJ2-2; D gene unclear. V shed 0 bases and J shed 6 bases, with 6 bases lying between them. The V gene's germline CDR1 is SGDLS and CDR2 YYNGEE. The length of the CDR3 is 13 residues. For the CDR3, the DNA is TGTGCCAGCAGCGTAGCTGAGTCCGGGGAGCTGTTTTTT. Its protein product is CASSVAESGELFF.

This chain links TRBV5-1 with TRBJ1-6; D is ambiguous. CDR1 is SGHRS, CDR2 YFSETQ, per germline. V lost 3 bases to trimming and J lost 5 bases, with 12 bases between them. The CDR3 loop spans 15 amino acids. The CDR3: CASSSAGGNNSPLHF. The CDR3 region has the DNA TGCGCCAGCAGCTCCGCAGGAGGGAATAATTCACCCCTCCACTTT. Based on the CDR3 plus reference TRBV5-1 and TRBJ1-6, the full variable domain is KAGVTQTPRYLIKTRGQQVTLSCSPISGHRSVSWYQQTPGQGLQFLFEYFSETQRNKGNFPGRFSGRQFSNSRSEMNVSTLELGDSALYLCASSSAGGNNSPLHFGNGTRLTVT.

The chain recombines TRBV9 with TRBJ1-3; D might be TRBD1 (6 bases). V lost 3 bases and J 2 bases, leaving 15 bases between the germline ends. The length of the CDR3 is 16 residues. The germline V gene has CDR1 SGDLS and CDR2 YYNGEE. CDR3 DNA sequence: TGTGCCAGCAGCGCAGGGGATCCCAGGACTGGAAACACCATATATTTT. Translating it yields CASSAGDPRTGNTIYF.

The CDR3 DNA reads as TGTGCCAGCAGTTTCGAGAGTGCAACTAATGAAAAACTGTTTTTT. This gives the protein CASSFESATNEKLFF. The rearrangement joins TRBV28 to TRBJ1-4; the D is unclear. V shed 3 bases and J shed 0 bases, with 8 bases lying between them. CDR3 size: 15 residues. The germline V gene encodes CDR1 MDHEN and CDR2 SYDVKM.

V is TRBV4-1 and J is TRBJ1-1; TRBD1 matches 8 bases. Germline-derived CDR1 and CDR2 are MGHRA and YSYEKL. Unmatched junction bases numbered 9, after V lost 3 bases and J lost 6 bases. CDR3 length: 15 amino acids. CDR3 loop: CASSHRSDRVAEAFF. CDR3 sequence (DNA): TGCGCCAGCAGCCATCGGTCGGACAGGGTCGCTGAAGCTTTCTTT.

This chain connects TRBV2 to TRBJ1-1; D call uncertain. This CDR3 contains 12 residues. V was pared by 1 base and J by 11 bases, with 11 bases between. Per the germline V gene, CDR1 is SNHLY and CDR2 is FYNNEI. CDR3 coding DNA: TGTGCCAGCAGTGAAGTCTCGGGGATGGCTTTCTTT. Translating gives CASSEVSGMAFF.

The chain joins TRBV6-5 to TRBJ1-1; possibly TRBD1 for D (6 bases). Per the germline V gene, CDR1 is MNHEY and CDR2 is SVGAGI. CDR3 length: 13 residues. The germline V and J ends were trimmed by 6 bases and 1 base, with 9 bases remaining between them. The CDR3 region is CASRGQSNTEAFF. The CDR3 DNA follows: TGTGCCAGCAGAGGACAGTCGAACACTGAAGCTTTCTTT.

The CDR3 reads CASSPSGGLASNQPQHF. The CDR3 DNA reads as TGTGCCAGCAGCCCAAGCGGGGGGCTGGCTAGCAATCAGCCCCAGCATTTT. This sequence joins TRBV7-8 and TRBJ1-5, with D maybe TRBD1 (6 bases). Germline assignment: CDR1 SGHVS and CDR2 FQNEAQ. The CDR3 is 17 amino acids. V lost 5 bases and J 0 bases, leaving 17 bases between the germline ends.

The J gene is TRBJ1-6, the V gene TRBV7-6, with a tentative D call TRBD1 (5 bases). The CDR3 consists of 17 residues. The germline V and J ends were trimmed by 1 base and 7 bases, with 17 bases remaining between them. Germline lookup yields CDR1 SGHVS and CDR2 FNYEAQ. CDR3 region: CASSLEDWAGSNSPLHF. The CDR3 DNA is TGTGCCAGCAGCTTAGAAGATTGGGCAGGGTCGAATTCACCCCTCCACTTT. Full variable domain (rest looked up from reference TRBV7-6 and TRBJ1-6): GAGVSQSPRYKVTKRGQDVALRCDPISGHVSLYWYRQALGQGPEFLTYFNYEAQQDKSGLPNDRFSAERPEGSISTLTIQRTEQRDSAMYRCASSLEDWAGSNSPLHFGNGTRLTVT.

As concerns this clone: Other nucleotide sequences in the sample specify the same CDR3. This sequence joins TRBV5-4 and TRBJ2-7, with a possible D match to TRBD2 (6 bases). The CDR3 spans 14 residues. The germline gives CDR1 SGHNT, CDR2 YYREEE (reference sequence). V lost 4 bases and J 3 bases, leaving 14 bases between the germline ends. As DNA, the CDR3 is TGTGCCAGCAGCCCCTCGACAGCGGGCTACGAGCAGTACTTC. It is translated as CASSPSTAGYEQYF.

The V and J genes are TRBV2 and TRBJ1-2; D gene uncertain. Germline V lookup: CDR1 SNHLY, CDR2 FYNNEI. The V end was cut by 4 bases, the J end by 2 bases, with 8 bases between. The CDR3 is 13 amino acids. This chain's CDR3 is CASSVEQNYGYTF. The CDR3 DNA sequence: TGTGCCAGCAGTGTTGAACAGAACTATGGCTACACCTTC.

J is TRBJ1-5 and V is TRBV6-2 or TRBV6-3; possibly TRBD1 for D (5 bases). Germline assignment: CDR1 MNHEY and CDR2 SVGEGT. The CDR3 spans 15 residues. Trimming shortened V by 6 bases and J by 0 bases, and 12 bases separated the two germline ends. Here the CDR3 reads CASSLPGVSNQPQHF. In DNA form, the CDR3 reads TGTGCCAGCAGCTTACCGGGGGTTAGCAATCAGCCCCAGCATTTT.

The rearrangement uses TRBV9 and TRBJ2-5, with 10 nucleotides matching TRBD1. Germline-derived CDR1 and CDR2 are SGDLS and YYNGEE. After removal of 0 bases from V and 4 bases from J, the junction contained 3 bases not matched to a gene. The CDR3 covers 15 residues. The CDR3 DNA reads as TGTGCCAGCAGCGTAGGGACAGGGGGGGCAGAGACCCAGTACTTC. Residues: CASSVGTGGAETQYF.

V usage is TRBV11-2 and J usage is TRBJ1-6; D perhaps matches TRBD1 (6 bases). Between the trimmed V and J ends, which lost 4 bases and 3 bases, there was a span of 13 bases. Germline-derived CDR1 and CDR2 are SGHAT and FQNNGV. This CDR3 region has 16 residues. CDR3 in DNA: TGTGCCAGCAGCTCAGCCGGGACACTCTATAATTCACCCCTCCACTTT. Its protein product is CASSSAGTLYNSPLHF. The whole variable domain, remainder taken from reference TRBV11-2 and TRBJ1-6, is EAGVAQSPRYKIIEKRQSVAFWCNPISGHATLYWYQQILGQGPKLLIQFQNNGVVDDSQLPKDRFSAERLKGVDSTLKIQPAKLEDSAVYLCASSSAGTLYNSPLHFGNGTRLTVT.

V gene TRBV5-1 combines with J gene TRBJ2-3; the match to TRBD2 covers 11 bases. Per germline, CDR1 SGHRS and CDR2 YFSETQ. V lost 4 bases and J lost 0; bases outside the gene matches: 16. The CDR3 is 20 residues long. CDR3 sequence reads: CASSAAGTSGRGRSTDTQYF. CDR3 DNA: TGCGCCAGCAGCGCGGCCGGGACTAGCGGACGTGGGCGGAGCACAGATACGCAGTATTTT.

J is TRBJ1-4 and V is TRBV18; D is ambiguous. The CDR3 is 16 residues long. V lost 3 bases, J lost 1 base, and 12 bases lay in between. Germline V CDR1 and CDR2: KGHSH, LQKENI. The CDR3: CASSPPMAGTNEKLFF. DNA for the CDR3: TGTGCCAGCTCACCCCCTATGGCGGGAACTAATGAAAAACTGTTTTTT.